Sequencing of this T cell receptor beta chain was carried out in a study of vaccination effects on CD4 cells after COVID-19. On this clone itself: Its target is unknown.

Sequencing was preceded by expansion of antigen-specific CD4+ T cells with viral peptide pools in the ViraFEST assay. Culture proceeded for about ten days, and CD4+ T cells were then isolated. Two-dose vaccination with either BNT162b2 or mRNA-1273 was given to the participants. In germline, CDR1 is SGHVS, CDR2 FNYEAQ. This CDR3 is 16 amino acids long. V was trimmed by 3 bases and J by 1 base, leaving 12 bases between them. Profiling relied on immunoSEQ multiplex PCR, and the TCRdb table lists in-frame clones only, not all of them. This sample has about 69,000 clones, with 76% found just once. The TCR sequence derives from a human donor who received a COVID-19 vaccine. The V call is TRBV7-6, the J call TRBJ2-2; a possible D gene is TRBD1 (6 bases). Sample: CD4+ T cells from PBMCs cultured with HCoV-OC43 spike peptides, taken after COVID-19 vaccination. Regarding subset: HCoV-OC43 spike overlapping peptide pool stimulation. The CDR3 DNA reads TGTGCCAGCAGCTTCATGACGACAGGGAACACCGGGGAGCTGTTTTTT. Residues: CASSFMTTGNTGELFF.